This passage covers 14 T cell receptor beta chains from one sample sequenced in a study of T cells after yellow fever vaccination. TCRdb redid the calling of the 5' RACE reads with MiXCR, one entry per CDR3 protein. The table shows around 530,000 distinct CDR3 sequences, with less than 20% occurring only once. The sequences come from PBMCs, collected about 5 days after the first yellow fever vaccination. These receptors came from a man younger than 30 who received the YFV17D yellow fever vaccine.

Only a few counts were recorded for this clonotype. The CDR3 DNA sequence: TGTGCCACCAGCTCCCGGTCGAGCTCCTATAATTCACCCCTCCACTTT. This encodes CATSSRSSSYNSPLHF. The chain carries TRBV15 and TRBJ1-6; no reliable D call. Germline loops: CDR1 LNHNV, CDR2 YYDKDF (reference sequence). The germline V and J ends were trimmed by 5 bases and 0 bases, with 11 bases remaining between them. This CDR3 has 16 residues.

The gene calls are TRBV7-9 and TRBJ2-6; the D is unclear. The CDR3 has 16 amino acids. Between the trimmed V and J ends, which lost 5 bases and 4 bases, there was a span of 15 bases. In germline, CDR1 is SEHNR, CDR2 FQNEAQ (reference sequence). The CDR3 coding sequence is TGTGCCAGCAGCCGTTTGGAAGGGTACGGGGCCAACGTCCTGACTTTC. Amino acid sequence: CASSRLEGYGANVLTF.

The chain is built from TRBV20-1 and TRBJ2-7; 10 bases align to TRBD2. The CDR3 covers 13 residues. CDR1 is DFQATT and CDR2 is SNEGSKA in the germline V gene (reference sequence). V lost 6 bases and J lost 1; bases outside the gene matches: 3. The CDR3 sequence: CSALAGGSYEQYF. CDR3 nucleotides: TGCAGTGCGTTAGCGGGGGGTTCCTACGAGCAGTACTTC.

The V gene is TRBV20-1, the J gene TRBJ1-1, with 7 nucleotides matching TRBD1. The V gene's germline CDR1 is DFQATT and CDR2 SNEGSKA (reference sequence). The ends lost 0 bases at V and 5 bases at J; junction bases unmatched: 6. The length of the CDR3 is 14 residues. The CDR3 loop is CSARDQGGMTEAFF. In DNA form, the CDR3 reads TGCAGTGCTAGAGATCAGGGGGGGATGACTGAAGCTTTCTTT.

The rearrangement links TRBV4-1 to TRBJ2-2; D may be TRBD1 (5 bases). Between the trimmed V and J ends, which lost 0 bases and 5 bases, there was a span of 16 bases. The CDR3 totals 17 residues. CDR1 is MGHRA and CDR2 is YSYEKL in the germline V gene. CDR3 nucleotides: TGCGCCAGCAGCCAAGACCACGACAGATTGAGAACCGGGGAGCTGTTTTTT. Its translation is CASSQDHDRLRTGELFF.

This clonotype has a handful of counts. This chain links TRBV12-3 or TRBV12-4 with TRBJ1-1; the D gene is possibly TRBD1 (5 bases). Trimming stripped 6 bases from V and 8 bases from J, with 13 bases between. CDR3 size: 12 residues. CDR3 loop: CASSLLRGEAFF. DNA of the CDR3: TGTGCCAGCAGCCTACTTCGGGGCGAAGCTTTCTTT.

The rearrangement uses TRBV5-1 and TRBJ2-3, with a tentative D call TRBD2 (8 bases). Trimming removed 3 bases at V and 1 base at J, with 21 bases between. The length of the CDR3 is 18 residues. Looked up from germline, CDR1 is SGHRS and CDR2 is YFSETQ. As DNA, the CDR3 is TGCGCCAGCAGCTACGACGGGACAGCGGGGGTTGGCACAGATACGCAGTATTTT. It specifies CASSYDGTAGVGTDTQYF.

This rearrangement joins TRBV18 to TRBJ2-1; the D gene is possibly TRBD1 (5 bases). The CDR3 is made up of 13 amino acids. V lost 4 bases and J 8 bases, leaving 12 bases between the germline ends. The V gene's germline CDR1 is KGHSH and CDR2 LQKENI. The CDR3 reads CASSQDLGDEQFF. Written as DNA, the CDR3 is TGTGCCAGCTCACAGGACCTAGGGGATGAGCAGTTCTTC.

J is TRBJ2-5 and V is TRBV5-1; 8 nucleotides agree with TRBD1. V was clipped by 0 bases and J by 5 bases; unmatched bases: 6. The CDR3 is 15 amino acids. CDR1 and CDR2 from the germline V gene are SGHRS and YFSETQ. CDR3: CASSLAPDRVETQYF. The CDR3 DNA follows: TGCGCCAGCAGCTTGGCTCCGGACAGGGTGGAGACCCAGTACTTC.

For the CDR3, the DNA is TGCAGTGCTAGAGGGATACAGTGGGACTCGGGCTACACCTTC. As protein: CSARGIQWDSGYTF. V is TRBV20-1 and J is TRBJ1-2; tentatively, D is TRBD1 (5 bases). The CDR3 has 14 amino acids. Looked up from germline, CDR1 is DFQATT and CDR2 is SNEGSKA (reference sequence). V lost 1 base and J lost 8, with 17 bases in between.

In this sample, this clonotype turned up a few times. For the CDR3, the DNA is TGCGCCAGCAGCCCCCAGTACGCTAGCAATCAGCCCCAGCATTTT. As protein: CASSPQYASNQPQHF. This chain connects TRBV4-1 to TRBJ1-5; D unclear. The CDR3 extends over 15 amino acids. Germline CDR1 MGHRA, CDR2 YSYEKL. V gave up 4 bases and J gave up 0 bases, with 10 bases separating them.

The J gene is TRBJ1-2, the V gene TRBV6-1, with 7 bases that match TRBD1. From germline, CDR1 is MNHNS and CDR2 SASEGT. The CDR3 is 15 residues long. V gave up 6 bases and J gave up 3 bases; unmatched junction bases: 10. The CDR3 sequence is CASSPGQPGHYGYTF. In nucleotides, the CDR3 is TGTGCCAGCAGCCCGGGACAGCCTGGTCACTATGGCTACACCTTC.

V gene TRBV7-9 combines with J gene TRBJ2-3; tentative D call: TRBD1 (6 bases). Germline V gene lookup returns CDR1 SEHNR and CDR2 FQNEAQ (reference sequence). The CDR3 contains 16 residues. V was trimmed by 2 bases and J by 3 bases, leaving 15 bases between them. The CDR3 region is CASSLTQGGWTDTQYF. The CDR3 nucleotides read TGTGCCAGCAGCTTAACACAGGGCGGTTGGACAGATACGCAGTATTTT.

The V gene is TRBV6-1, the J gene TRBJ2-7; D possibly corresponds to TRBD1 (6 bases). Trimming took 2 bases from V and 6 from J, leaving 14 bases between them. Germline CDR1 reads MNHNS; CDR2 reads SASEGT. The CDR3 runs to 14 residues. CDR3 region: CASSEMDSHSEQYV. As DNA, the CDR3 is TGTGCCAGCAGTGAAATGGACAGCCACTCCGAGCAGTACGTC.